This TCR beta chain stems from a study of cytomegalovirus exposure and HLA in healthy donors. On the study more broadly: The early release's HLA-typed donors yielded 78 million or so unique TCRs.

The PCR made use of 60 Vbeta and 13 Jbeta primers. Some clones are missing from TCRdb's copy, which holds only in-frame ones; the method was immunoSEQ multiplex PCR. The sample carries more than 150,000 clones, just over 75% recorded once. The sequenced sample was PBMCs. The TCR comes from a man in his late teens or twenties in good health and CMV-seronegative.

The CDR3 bases are TGTGCCAGCAGCTCGGGGAGCACCGGGGAGCTGTTTTTT. It codes for CASSSGSTGELFF. J is TRBJ2-2 and V is TRBV7-8; perhaps TRBD2 as D (5 bases). The CDR3 extends over 13 amino acids. The germline gives CDR1 SGHVS, CDR2 FQNEAQ. The V end lost 4 bases, the J end lost 4 bases, and 7 bases lay between the germline ends.